A selection of T cell receptor beta chains follows, all from one sample in a study of cytomegalovirus exposure and HLA in healthy donors. Only in-frame clones appear in the TCRdb table, and some are missing; sequencing was by immunoSEQ multiplex PCR. The sample consists of around 180,000 clones, roughly 80% of them appearing once. The sequencing input was PBMCs. The source of these receptors is a boy aged 5-17 years in good health and CMV-seronegative. Each CDR3 is given with its conserved first and last residue. A D gene is named only where the DNA matches it firmly. Some rows have no size entry. The others give once, few or many, or a class for an expanded clone.

V: TRBV5-1; J: TRBJ2-7; D: TRBD1; size: .; DNA: TGCGCCAGCAGCTGGGACAGAGTCTACGAGCAGTACTTC; CDR3: CASSWDRVYEQYF
V: TRBV28; J: TRBJ2-5; D: TRBD1; size: .; DNA: TGTGCCAGCAGCCCGAGGGGGCAAAGGAGTCAAGAGACCCAGTACTTC; CDR3: CASSPRGQRSQETQYF
V: TRBV4-3; J: TRBJ2-7; D: .; size: .; DNA: TGCGCCAGCAGTCACAGTGTAAGCTCCTACGAGCAGTACTTC; CDR3: CASSHSVSSYEQYF
V: TRBV30; J: TRBJ2-2; D: .; size: .; DNA: TGTGCCTGGAGTGGCAGAAGAAACACCGGGGAGCTGTTTTTT; CDR3: CAWSGRRNTGELFF
V: TRBV6-1; J: TRBJ1-1; D: .; size: .; DNA: TGTGCCAGCAGTGGGGCCAGGGTGGGGACTGAAGCTTTCTTT; CDR3: CASSGARVGTEAFF
V: TRBV5-4; J: TRBJ2-7; D: TRBD1; size: .; DNA: TGTGCCAGCGGTTCGACCAGAGACAGGGCAAACGAGCAGTACTTC; CDR3: CASGSTRDRANEQYF
V: TRBV5-4; J: TRBJ1-4; D: TRBD1; size: .; DNA: TGTGCCAGCAGCTTGCGGGACAGGGCCGCTTCAACTAATGAAAAACTGTTTTTT; CDR3: CASSLRDRAASTNEKLFF
V: TRBV6-1; J: TRBJ1-5; D: .; size: .; DNA: TGTGCCAGCAGTGACGGGGAGGGTGGCAATCAGCCCCAGCATTTT; CDR3: CASSDGEGGNQPQHF
V: TRBV6-6; J: TRBJ1-3; D: .; size: .; DNA: TGTGCCAGCAGACCGAGACAGTCTGGAAACACCATATATTTT; CDR3: CASRPRQSGNTIYF
V: TRBV6-1; J: TRBJ2-7; D: TRBD1; size: .; DNA: TGTGCCAGCAGTGAAGCTACTACAGGGGGCTACGAGCAGTACTTC; CDR3: CASSEATTGGYEQYF
V: TRBV2; J: TRBJ2-7; D: TRBD1; size: .; DNA: TGTGCCAGCGAGGGGACAGGGGTGGTCGAGCAGTACTTC; CDR3: CASEGTGVVEQYF
V: TRBV5-4; J: TRBJ1-2; D: TRBD1; size: .; DNA: TGTGCCAGCAGCTTGGAGAACAGGGGGGTCTATGGCTACACCTTC; CDR3: CASSLENRGVYGYTF
V: TRBV7-3; J: TRBJ2-7; D: TRBD1; size: .; DNA: TGTGCCAGCAGCTCCGGCACAGGGGGCCCATACGAGCAGTACTTC; CDR3: CASSSGTGGPYEQYF
V: TRBV2; J: TRBJ2-7; D: TRBD1; size: .; DNA: TGTGCCAGCAGTTCCCCCGGGACAGTAAGCTCCTACGAGCAGTACTTC; CDR3: CASSSPGTVSSYEQYF
V: TRBV5-1; J: TRBJ2-7; D: .; size: .; DNA: TGCGCCAGCAGCTTGCTCGGAGGGCTGTACGAGCAGTACTTC; CDR3: CASSLLGGLYEQYF
V: TRBV6-1; J: TRBJ2-3; D: .; size: .; DNA: TGTGCCAGCAGTGACCCGCCAGGTGGGGGGACAGATACGCAGTATTTT; CDR3: CASSDPPGGGTDTQYF
V: TRBV5-6; J: TRBJ2-6; D: .; size: .; DNA: TGTGCCAGCAAACAACAGGGAATCTCTGGGGCCAACGTCCTGACTTTC; CDR3: CASKQQGISGANVLTF
V: TRBV28; J: TRBJ2-7; D: TRBD1; size: .; DNA: TGTGCCAGCAGTAGAACCGGGACAGGGGCCTACGAGCAGTACTTC; CDR3: CASSRTGTGAYEQYF
V: TRBV5-1; J: TRBJ1-1; D: .; size: few; DNA: TGCGCCAGCAGCTTGGGAGGGCTTGAAGCTTTCTTT; CDR3: CASSLGGLEAFF
V: TRBV11-2; J: TRBJ2-1; D: TRBD1; size: .; DNA: TGTGCCAGCAGCCCACAGGGGAATGAGCAGTTCTTC; CDR3: CASSPQGNEQFF
V: TRBV7-9; J: TRBJ2-7; D: TRBD1; size: .; DNA: TGTGCCAGCAGCTCGAAGGACAGGGTGTATACCTACGAGCAGTACTTC; CDR3: CASSSKDRVYTYEQYF
V: TRBV7-2; J: TRBJ2-5; D: TRBD1; size: .; DNA: TGTGCCAGCAGACAGATGACAGGGTCTGCGACCCAGTACTTC; CDR3: CASRQMTGSATQYF
V: TRBV25-1; J: TRBJ2-6; D: .; size: few; DNA: TGTGCCGTCCTAGAGTTGGCCGGGATCCTGACTTTC; CDR3: CAVLELAGILTF
V: TRBV27; J: TRBJ1-1; D: .; size: .; DNA: TGTGCCAGCAGTCAGGGACGGGGGACTGAAGCTTTCTTT; CDR3: CASSQGRGTEAFF
V: TRBV6-1; J: TRBJ2-1; D: .; size: .; DNA: TGTGCCAGCAGTGAAGCTATGGGGGCCTCCTACAATGAGCAGTTCTTC; CDR3: CASSEAMGASYNEQFF
V: TRBV19; J: TRBJ1-5; D: TRBD1; size: .; DNA: TGTGCCAGTAGTGCCGACACAGGGGTGCACAATCAGCCCCAGCATTTT; CDR3: CASSADTGVHNQPQHF
V: TRBV5-1; J: TRBJ2-2; D: TRBD1; size: .; DNA: TGCGCCAGCAGCCCCTCGAGGACAGGGATATCAACCGGGGAGCTGTTTTTT; CDR3: CASSPSRTGISTGELFF
V: TRBV4-1; J: TRBJ2-3; D: .; size: .; DNA: TGCGCCAGCAGCCAACACTTAGCAGATACGCAGTATTTT; CDR3: CASSQHLADTQYF
V: TRBV11-2; J: TRBJ2-7; D: .; size: .; DNA: TGTGCCAGCAGCTCCCAGGGTACCTACGAGCAGTACTTC; CDR3: CASSSQGTYEQYF
V: TRBV10-3; J: TRBJ2-7; D: TRBD1; size: .; DNA: TGTGCCATCAGTGAGGGCCTCGACAGGGGCGTCCACGAGCAGTACTTC; CDR3: CAISEGLDRGVHEQYF
V: TRBV7-9; J: TRBJ1-2; D: TRBD1; size: .; DNA: TGTGCCAGCAGCATCAGAACCGGGACAGACGCACGCTACACCTTC; CDR3: CASSIRTGTDARYTF
V: TRBV20-1; J: TRBJ2-3; D: .; size: .; DNA: TGCAGTGCTCACCGGACAGATACGCAGTATTTT; CDR3: CSAHRTDTQYF
V: TRBV6-1; J: TRBJ2-7; D: .; size: .; DNA: TGTGCCAGCAGTGAACAGGAAGGCACCTACGAGCAGTACTTC; CDR3: CASSEQEGTYEQYF
V: TRBV15; J: TRBJ1-2; D: TRBD1; size: .; DNA: TGTGCCACCAGCAGAGATAACGCCAGGGGGCTTTGGTCGGCGAATGGCTACACCTTC; CDR3: CATSRDNARGLWSANGYTF
V: TRBV5-4; J: TRBJ1-5; D: TRBD1; size: .; DNA: TGTGCCAGCAGCATGGGACAGGGGACTCATCAGCCCCAGCATTTT; CDR3: CASSMGQGTHQPQHF
V: TRBV19; J: TRBJ2-7; D: .; size: .; DNA: TGTGCCAGTAGTCGACAGGAAACCTACGAGCAGTACTTC; CDR3: CASSRQETYEQYF
V: TRBV7-9; J: TRBJ2-1; D: .; size: .; DNA: TGTGCCAGCAGCCAGGTAGCGAGAGTAATCAATGAGCAGTTCTTC; CDR3: CASSQVARVINEQFF
V: TRBV4-3; J: TRBJ2-7; D: TRBD1; size: .; DNA: TGCGCCAGCAGCCAAGACGGGACAGGGGGACTCGAGCAGTACTTC; CDR3: CASSQDGTGGLEQYF
V: TRBV4-1; J: TRBJ2-2; D: .; size: .; DNA: TGCGCCAGCAGCCACACAGGGACCGGGGAGCTGTTTTTT; CDR3: CASSHTGTGELFF
V: TRBV19; J: TRBJ2-7; D: .; size: .; DNA: TGTGCCAGTAGCCATCAGGAAATCGGCTACGAGCAGTACTTC; CDR3: CASSHQEIGYEQYF
V: TRBV27; J: TRBJ2-3; D: TRBD1; size: .; DNA: TGTGCCAGCAGTTTTTATCGAGGACAGGGCCTCACAGATACGCAGTATTTT; CDR3: CASSFYRGQGLTDTQYF
V: TRBV25-1; J: TRBJ2-7; D: TRBD1; size: once; DNA: TGTGCCAGCAGTGAACCCCGGGACAGTTCCTACGAGCAGTACTTC; CDR3: CASSEPRDSSYEQYF
V: TRBV7-9; J: TRBJ1-1; D: .; size: .; DNA: TGTGCCAGCAGCCAAATTTCCACTGAAGCTTTCTTT; CDR3: CASSQISTEAFF
V: TRBV19; J: TRBJ2-2; D: TRBD2; size: .; DNA: TGTGCCAGTACTAAAGCGGGGCCTCAATTCGGGGAGCTGTTTTTT; CDR3: CASTKAGPQFGELFF
V: TRBV7-9; J: TRBJ1-6; D: .; size: .; DNA: TGTGCCAGCAGCTCGGGGATAGGGAACTATAATTCACCCCTCCACTTT; CDR3: CASSSGIGNYNSPLHF
V: TRBV2; J: TRBJ2-3; D: .; size: .; DNA: TGTGCCAGCAACGGCCTGTCAGGGAGCACAGATACGCAGTATTTT; CDR3: CASNGLSGSTDTQYF
V: TRBV12-5; J: TRBJ1-4; D: TRBD1; size: .; DNA: TGTGCTAGTGGTTCCTTTGGTCTACCTTTTCGGGACAGGGACGAAAAACTGTTTTTT; CDR3: CASGSFGLPFRDRDEKLFF
V: TRBV5-1; J: TRBJ2-1; D: TRBD2; size: .; DNA: TGCGCCAGCAGCCTAGCGGGGGACCTCTTCAATGAGCAGTTCTTC; CDR3: CASSLAGDLFNEQFF
V: TRBV11-2; J: TRBJ1-2; D: .; size: .; DNA: TGTGCCAGCCTCGATGGGAGATATGGCTACACCTTC; CDR3: CASLDGRYGYTF
V: TRBV27; J: TRBJ2-3; D: .; size: .; DNA: TGTGCCAGCAGTTTATCCCAGGTGGATACGCAGTATTTT; CDR3: CASSLSQVDTQYF
V: TRBV14; J: TRBJ2-1; D: TRBD2; size: .; DNA: TGTGCCAGCAGCCAGAATCGGGGACTAGGGTCGGTTGAGTTCTTC; CDR3: CASSQNRGLGSVEFF
V: TRBV2; J: TRBJ1-2; D: .; size: once; DNA: TGTGCCAGCAGTGAAGCCCTGGACAGTTTATATAGCTACACCTTC; CDR3: CASSEALDSLYSYTF
V: TRBV9; J: TRBJ1-2; D: .; size: .; DNA: TGTGCCAGCAGCGGGCCCTATGGCTACACCTTC; CDR3: CASSGPYGYTF
V: TRBV6-4; J: TRBJ2-3; D: .; size: few; DNA: TGTGCCAGCAGTGACGGGACTGGGACAGATACGCAGTATTTT; CDR3: CASSDGTGTDTQYF